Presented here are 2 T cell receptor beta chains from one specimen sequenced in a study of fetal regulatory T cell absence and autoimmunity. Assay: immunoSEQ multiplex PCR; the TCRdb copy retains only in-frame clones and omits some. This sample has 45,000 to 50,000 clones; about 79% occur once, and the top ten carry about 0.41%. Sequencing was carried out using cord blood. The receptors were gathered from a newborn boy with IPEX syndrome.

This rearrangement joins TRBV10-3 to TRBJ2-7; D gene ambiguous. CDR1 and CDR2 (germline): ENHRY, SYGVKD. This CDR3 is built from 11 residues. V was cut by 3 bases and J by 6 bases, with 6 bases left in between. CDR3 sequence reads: CAISELFEQYF. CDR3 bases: TGTGCCATCAGTGAACTCTTCGAGCAGTACTTC.

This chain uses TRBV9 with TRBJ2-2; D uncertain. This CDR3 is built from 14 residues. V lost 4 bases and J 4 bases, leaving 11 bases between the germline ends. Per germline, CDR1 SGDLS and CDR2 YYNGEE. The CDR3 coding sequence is TGTGCCAGCAGCCCTCAAGAAGTCACCGGGGAGCTGTTTTTT. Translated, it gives CASSPQEVTGELFF.